This note documents a single T cell receptor beta chain sequence. Antigen unknown. Produced via immunoSEQ multiplex PCR; TCRdb's table is partial and in-frame only. Among 70,000 to 90,000 clones listed, around four fifths were seen once. The data were taken from a study of cytomegalovirus exposure and HLA in healthy donors. Whole-study results and caveats: Per published reports, the classifier diagnosed cytomegalovirus status with high specificity and sensitivity. Among TCR beta chains, those listed as cytomegalovirus-associated numbered about 160.

This TCR was recovered from a man between 25 and 39 years old in good health and CMV-seronegative. Sequenced sample: PBMCs.

The CDR3, as DNA: TGTGCCAGCTCACCAAAGTGGCAGGGCTCTGGAAACACCATATATTTT. Its translation: CASSPKWQGSGNTIYF. The chain uses TRBV18 and TRBJ1-3, with TRBD1 as a possible D gene (5 bases). The CDR3 runs to 16 residues. In germline, CDR1 is KGHSH, CDR2 LQKENI. Trimming cost V 2 bases and J 0 bases, with 11 bases left between them.